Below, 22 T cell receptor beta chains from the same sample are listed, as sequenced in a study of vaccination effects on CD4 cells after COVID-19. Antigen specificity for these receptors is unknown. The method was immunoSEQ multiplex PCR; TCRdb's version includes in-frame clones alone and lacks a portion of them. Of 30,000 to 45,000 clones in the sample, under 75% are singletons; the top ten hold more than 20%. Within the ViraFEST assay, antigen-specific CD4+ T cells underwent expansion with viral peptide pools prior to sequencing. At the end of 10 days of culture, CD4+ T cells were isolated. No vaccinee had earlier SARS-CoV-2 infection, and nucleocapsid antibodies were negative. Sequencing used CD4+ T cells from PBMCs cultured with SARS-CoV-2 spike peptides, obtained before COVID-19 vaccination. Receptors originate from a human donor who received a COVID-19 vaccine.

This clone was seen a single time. CDR3 DNA: TGTGCCAGCAGCCAAGATATTACAGTTTATGGCTACACCTTC. Residues: CASSQDITVYGYTF. J is TRBJ1-2 and V is TRBV4-2; D unresolved. The V end lost 0 bases, the J end lost 5 bases, and 10 bases lay between the germline ends. This CDR3 comprises 14 residues. Germline assignment: CDR1 LGHNA and CDR2 YNFKEQ.

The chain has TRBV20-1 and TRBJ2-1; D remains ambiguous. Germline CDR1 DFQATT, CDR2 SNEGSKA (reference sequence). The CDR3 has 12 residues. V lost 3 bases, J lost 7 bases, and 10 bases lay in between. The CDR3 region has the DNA TGCAGTGCTAGTGCAGGTTGGAATGAGCAGTTCTTC. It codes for CSASAGWNEQFF.

CDR3 sequence (DNA): TGTGCCAGCAGCGCATGGACTGATACGCAGTATTTT. This gives the protein CASSAWTDTQYF. The rearrangement links TRBV2 to TRBJ2-3; D might be TRBD2 (5 bases). Per germline, CDR1 SNHLY and CDR2 FYNNEI. V was shortened by 6 bases and J by 6 bases, with 10 bases between the two germline ends. The CDR3 length is 12 residues.

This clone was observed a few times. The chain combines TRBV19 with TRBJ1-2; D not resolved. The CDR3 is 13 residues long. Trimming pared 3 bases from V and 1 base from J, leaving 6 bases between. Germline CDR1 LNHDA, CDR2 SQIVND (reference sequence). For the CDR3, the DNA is TGTGCCAGTAGTATGAGGCTTAACTATGGCTACACCTTC. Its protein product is CASSMRLNYGYTF.

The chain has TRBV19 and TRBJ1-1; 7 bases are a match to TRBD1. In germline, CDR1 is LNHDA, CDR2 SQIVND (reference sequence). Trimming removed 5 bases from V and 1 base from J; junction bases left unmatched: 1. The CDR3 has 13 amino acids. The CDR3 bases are TGTGCCAGTAGTCGGACAGGGAACACTGAAGCTTTCTTT. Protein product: CASSRTGNTEAFF.

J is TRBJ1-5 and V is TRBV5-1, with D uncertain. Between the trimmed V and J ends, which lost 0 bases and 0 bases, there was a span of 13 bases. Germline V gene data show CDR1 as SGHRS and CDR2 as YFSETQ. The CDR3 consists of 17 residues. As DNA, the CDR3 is TGCGCCAGCAGCTTGGTGGCAGGCCCGTATAGCAATCAGCCCCAGCATTTT. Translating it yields CASSLVAGPYSNQPQHF.

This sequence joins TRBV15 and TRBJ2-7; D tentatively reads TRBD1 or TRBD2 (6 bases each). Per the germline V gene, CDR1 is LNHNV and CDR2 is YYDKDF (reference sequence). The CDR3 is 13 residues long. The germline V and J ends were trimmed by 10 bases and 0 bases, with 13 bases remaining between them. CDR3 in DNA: TGTGCCAGCGGGACATCCAGCTCCTACGAGCAGTACTTC. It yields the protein CASGTSSSYEQYF.

The CDR3 protein is CAWSVGGGNQPQHF. CDR3 DNA sequence: TGTGCCTGGAGTGTAGGCGGGGGAAATCAGCCCCAGCATTTT. The chain has TRBV30 and TRBJ1-5; a weak D match, TRBD1 (5 bases). The CDR3 sequence is 14 residues long. In germline, CDR1 is GTSNPN, CDR2 SVGIG (reference sequence). Trimming removed 0 bases at V and 4 bases at J, with 10 bases between.

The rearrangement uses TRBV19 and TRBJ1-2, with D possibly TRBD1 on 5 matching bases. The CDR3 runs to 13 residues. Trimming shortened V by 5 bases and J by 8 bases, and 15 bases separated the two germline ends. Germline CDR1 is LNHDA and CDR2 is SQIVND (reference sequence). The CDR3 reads CASSAGRPGGYTF. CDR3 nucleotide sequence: TGTGCCAGTAGTGCGGGACGGCCCGGCGGCTACACCTTC.

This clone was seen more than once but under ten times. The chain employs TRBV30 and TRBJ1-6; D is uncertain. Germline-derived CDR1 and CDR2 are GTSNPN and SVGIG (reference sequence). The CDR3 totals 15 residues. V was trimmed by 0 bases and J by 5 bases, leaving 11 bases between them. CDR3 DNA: TGTGCCTGGAGTGTACGGGGAAATCATAATTCACCCCTCCACTTT. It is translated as CAWSVRGNHNSPLHF.

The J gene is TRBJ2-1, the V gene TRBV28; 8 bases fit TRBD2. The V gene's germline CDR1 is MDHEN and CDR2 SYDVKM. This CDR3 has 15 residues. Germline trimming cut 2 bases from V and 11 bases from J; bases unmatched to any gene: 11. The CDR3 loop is CASSLPGLVTDKQFF. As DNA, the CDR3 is TGTGCCAGCAGTTTACCGGGACTAGTTACCGATAAGCAGTTCTTC.

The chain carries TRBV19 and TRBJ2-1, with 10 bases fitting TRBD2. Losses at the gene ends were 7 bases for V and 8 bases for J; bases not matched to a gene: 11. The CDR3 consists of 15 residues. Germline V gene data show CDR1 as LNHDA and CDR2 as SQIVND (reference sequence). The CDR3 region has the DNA TGTGCCAGTACCGCCGGGACTAGCGCGGTCCATGAGCAGTTCTTC. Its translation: CASTAGTSAVHEQFF.

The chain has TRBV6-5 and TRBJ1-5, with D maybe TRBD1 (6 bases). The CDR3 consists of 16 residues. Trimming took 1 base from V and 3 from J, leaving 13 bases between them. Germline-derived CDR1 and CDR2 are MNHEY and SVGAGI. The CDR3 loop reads CASSYFGGGNNQPQHF. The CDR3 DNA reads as TGTGCCAGCAGTTACTTTGGAGGGGGAAACAATCAGCCCCAGCATTTT.

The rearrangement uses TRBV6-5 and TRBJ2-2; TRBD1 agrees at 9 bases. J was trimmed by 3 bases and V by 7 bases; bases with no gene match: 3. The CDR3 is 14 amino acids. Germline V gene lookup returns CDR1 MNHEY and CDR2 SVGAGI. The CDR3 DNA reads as TGTGCCAGCAAACGGACAGGGGACACCGGGGAGCTGTTTTTT. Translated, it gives CASKRTGDTGELFF.

The CDR3 region is CASSWGLAKNEQYF. For the CDR3, the DNA is TGTGCCAGCAGCTGGGGACTAGCGAAAAACGAGCAGTACTTC. V gene TRBV7-9 combines with J gene TRBJ2-7; 10 bases map to TRBD2. V was clipped by 4 bases and J by 5 bases; unmatched bases: 5. Germline CDR1 is SEHNR and CDR2 is FQNEAQ (reference sequence). This CDR3 region has 14 residues.

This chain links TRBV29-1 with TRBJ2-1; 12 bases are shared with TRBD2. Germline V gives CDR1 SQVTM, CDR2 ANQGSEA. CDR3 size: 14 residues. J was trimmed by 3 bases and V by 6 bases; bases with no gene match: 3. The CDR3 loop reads CSVTGLAGYNEQFF. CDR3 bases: TGCAGCGTCACGGGACTAGCGGGCTACAATGAGCAGTTCTTC.

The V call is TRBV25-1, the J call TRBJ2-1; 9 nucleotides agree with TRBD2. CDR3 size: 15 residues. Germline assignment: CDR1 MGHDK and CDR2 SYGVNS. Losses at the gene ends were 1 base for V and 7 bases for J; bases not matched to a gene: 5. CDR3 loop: CASSEFAGGRNEQFF. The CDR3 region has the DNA TGTGCCAGCAGTGAATTTGCGGGAGGGCGGAATGAGCAGTTCTTC. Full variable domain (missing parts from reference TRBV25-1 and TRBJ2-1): EADIYQTPRYLVIGTGKKITLECSQTMGHDKMYWYQQDPGMELHLIHYSYGVNSTEKGDLSSESTVSRIRTEHFPLTLESARPSHTSQYLCASSEFAGGRNEQFFGPGTRLTVL.

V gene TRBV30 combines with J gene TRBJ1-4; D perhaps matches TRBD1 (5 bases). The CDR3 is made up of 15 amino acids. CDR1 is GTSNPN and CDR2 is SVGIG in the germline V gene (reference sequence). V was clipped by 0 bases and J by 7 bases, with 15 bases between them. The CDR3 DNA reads TGTGCCTGGAGTGTACGAAGGCAGGGAGTTGAAAAACTGTTTTTT. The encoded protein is CAWSVRRQGVEKLFF. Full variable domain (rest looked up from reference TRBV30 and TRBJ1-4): SQTIHQWPATLVQPVGSPLSLECTVEGTSNPNLYWYRQAAGRGLQLLFYSVGIGQISSEVPQNLSASRPQDRQFILSSKKLLLSDSGFYLCAWSVRRQGVEKLFFGSGTQLSVL.

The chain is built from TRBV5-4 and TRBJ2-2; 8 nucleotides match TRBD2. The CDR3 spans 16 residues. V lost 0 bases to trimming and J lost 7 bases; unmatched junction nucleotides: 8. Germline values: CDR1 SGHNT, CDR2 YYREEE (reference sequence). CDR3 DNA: TGTGCCAGCAGCTTGGGAGGACTAGCAGTTGACGGGGAGCTGTTTTTT. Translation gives CASSLGGLAVDGELFF.

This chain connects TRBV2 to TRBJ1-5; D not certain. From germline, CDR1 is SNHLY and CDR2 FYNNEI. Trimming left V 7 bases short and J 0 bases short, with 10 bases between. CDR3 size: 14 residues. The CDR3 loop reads CASTGLVSNQPQHF. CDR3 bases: TGTGCCAGCACGGGGTTAGTTAGCAATCAGCCCCAGCATTTT.

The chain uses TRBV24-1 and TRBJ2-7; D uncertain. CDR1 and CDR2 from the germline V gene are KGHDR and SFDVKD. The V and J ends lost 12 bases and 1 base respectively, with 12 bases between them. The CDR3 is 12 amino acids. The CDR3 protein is CASRHGSYEQYF. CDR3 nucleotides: TGTGCCTCCCGTCATGGGTCCTACGAGCAGTACTTC.

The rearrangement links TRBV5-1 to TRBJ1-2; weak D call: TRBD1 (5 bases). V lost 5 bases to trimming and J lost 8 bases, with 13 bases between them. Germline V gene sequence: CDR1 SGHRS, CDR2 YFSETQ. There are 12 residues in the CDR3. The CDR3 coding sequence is TGCGCCAGCAGTCAAGGGGAGGGCGGCTACACCTTC. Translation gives CASSQGEGGYTF.